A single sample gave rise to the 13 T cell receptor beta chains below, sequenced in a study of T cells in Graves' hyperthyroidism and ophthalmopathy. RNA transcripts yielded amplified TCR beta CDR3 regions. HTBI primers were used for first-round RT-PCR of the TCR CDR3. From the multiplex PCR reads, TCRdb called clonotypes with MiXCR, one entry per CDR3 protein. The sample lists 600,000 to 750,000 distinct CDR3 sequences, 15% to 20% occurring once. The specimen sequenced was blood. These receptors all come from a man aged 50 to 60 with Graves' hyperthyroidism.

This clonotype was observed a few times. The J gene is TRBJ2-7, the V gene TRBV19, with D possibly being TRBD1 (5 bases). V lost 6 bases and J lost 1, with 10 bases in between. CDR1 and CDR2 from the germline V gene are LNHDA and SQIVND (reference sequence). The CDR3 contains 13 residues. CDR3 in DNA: TGTGCCAGTAGGCCAGGGATTTCCTACGAGCAGTACTTC. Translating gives CASRPGISYEQYF.

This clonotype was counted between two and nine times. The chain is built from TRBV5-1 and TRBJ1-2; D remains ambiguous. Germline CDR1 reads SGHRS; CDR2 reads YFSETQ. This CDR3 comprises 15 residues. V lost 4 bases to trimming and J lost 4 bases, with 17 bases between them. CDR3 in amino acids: CASSGSDGGSYGYTF. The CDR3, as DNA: TGCGCCAGCAGCGGTTCGGACGGAGGTTCCTATGGCTACACCTTC. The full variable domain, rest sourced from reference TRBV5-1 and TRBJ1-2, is KAGVTQTPRYLIKTRGQQVTLSCSPISGHRSVSWYQQTPGQGLQFLFEYFSETQRNKGNFPGRFSGRQFSNSRSEMNVSTLELGDSALYLCASSGSDGGSYGYTFGSGTRLTVV.

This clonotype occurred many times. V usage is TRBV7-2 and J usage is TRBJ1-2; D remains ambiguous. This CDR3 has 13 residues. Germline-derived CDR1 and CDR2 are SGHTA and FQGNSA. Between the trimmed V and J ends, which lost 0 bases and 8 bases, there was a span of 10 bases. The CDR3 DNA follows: TGTGCCAGCAGCTTAGCCGGGTTCGGGGGCTACACCTTC. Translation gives CASSLAGFGGYTF.

CDR3 protein: CASSTWGPKETQYF. CDR3 nucleotide sequence: TGTGCCAGCAGCACCTGGGGTCCTAAGGAGACCCAGTACTTC. The V call is TRBV3-1, the J call TRBJ2-5; D is undetermined. This CDR3 has 14 residues. The germline V and J ends were trimmed by 5 bases and 5 bases, with 15 bases remaining between them. Germline CDR1 LGHDT, CDR2 YNNKEL (reference sequence).

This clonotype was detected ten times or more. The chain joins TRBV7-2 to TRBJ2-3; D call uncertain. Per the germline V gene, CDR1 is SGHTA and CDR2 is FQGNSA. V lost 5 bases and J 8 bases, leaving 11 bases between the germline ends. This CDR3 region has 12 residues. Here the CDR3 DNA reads TGTGCCAGCAGCATCCTAGGCAGTACGCAGTATTTT. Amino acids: CASSILGSTQYF.

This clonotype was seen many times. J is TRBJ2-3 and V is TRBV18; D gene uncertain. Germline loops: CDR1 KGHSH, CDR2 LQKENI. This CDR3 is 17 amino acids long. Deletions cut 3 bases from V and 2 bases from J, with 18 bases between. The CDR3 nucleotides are TGTGCCAGCTCACCCAGAAAACGGGCGGAACACACAGATACGCAGTATTTT. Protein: CASSPRKRAEHTDTQYF.

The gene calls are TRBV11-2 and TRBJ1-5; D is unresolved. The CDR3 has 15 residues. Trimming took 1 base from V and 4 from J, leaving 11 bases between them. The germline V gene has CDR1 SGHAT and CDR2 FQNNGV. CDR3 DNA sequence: TGTGCCAGCAGCTTAGCGTCGGGAACTAATCAGCCCCAGCATTTT. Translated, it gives CASSLASGTNQPQHF. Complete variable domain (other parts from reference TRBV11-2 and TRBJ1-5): EAGVAQSPRYKIIEKRQSVAFWCNPISGHATLYWYQQILGQGPKLLIQFQNNGVVDDSQLPKDRFSAERLKGVDSTLKIQPAKLEDSAVYLCASSLASGTNQPQHFGDGTRLSIL.

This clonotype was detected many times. The CDR3 reads CALAGEVDTQYF. For the CDR3, the DNA is TGTGCCCTAGCGGGAGAAGTAGATACGCAGTATTTT. The chain has TRBV30 and TRBJ2-3; TRBD2 matches 10 bases. The germline V gene has CDR1 GTSNPN and CDR2 SVGIG (reference sequence). The CDR3 runs 12 residues. V shed 8 bases and J 5 bases; nucleotides not matched to a gene: 4.

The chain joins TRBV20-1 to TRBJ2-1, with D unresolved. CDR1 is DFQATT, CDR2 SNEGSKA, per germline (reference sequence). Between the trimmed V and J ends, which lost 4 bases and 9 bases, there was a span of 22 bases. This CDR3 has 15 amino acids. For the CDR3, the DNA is TGCAGTGCTATGGGGATCAATGTTCAACGCAGTGAGCAGTTCTTC. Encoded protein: CSAMGINVQRSEQFF.

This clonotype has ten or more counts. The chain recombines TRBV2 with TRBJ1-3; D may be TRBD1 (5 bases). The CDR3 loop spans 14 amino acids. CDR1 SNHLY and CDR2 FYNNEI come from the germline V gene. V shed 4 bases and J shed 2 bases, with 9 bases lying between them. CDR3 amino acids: CASSVTRAGNTIYF. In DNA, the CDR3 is TGTGCCAGCAGTGTCACCAGGGCTGGAAACACCATATATTTT. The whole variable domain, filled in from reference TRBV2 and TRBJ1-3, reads EPEVTQTPSHQVTQMGQEVILRCVPISNHLYFYWYRQILGQKVEFLVSFYNNEISEKSEIFDDQFSVERPDGSNFTLKIRSTKLEDSAMYFCASSVTRAGNTIYFGEGSWLTVV.

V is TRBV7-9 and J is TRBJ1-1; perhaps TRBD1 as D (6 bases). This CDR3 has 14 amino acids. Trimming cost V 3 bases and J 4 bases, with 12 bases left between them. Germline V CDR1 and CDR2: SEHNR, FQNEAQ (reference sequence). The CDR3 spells CASSFRGPGTEAFF. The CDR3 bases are TGTGCCAGCAGCTTCCGGGGGCCGGGCACTGAAGCTTTCTTT.

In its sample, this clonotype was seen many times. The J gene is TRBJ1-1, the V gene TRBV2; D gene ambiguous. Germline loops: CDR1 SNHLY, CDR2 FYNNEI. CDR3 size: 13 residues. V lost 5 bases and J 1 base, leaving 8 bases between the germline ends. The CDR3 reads CASSPDWNTEAFF. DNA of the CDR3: TGTGCCAGCAGTCCGGACTGGAACACTGAAGCTTTCTTT. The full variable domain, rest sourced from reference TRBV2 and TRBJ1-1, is EPEVTQTPSHQVTQMGQEVILRCVPISNHLYFYWYRQILGQKVEFLVSFYNNEISEKSEIFDDQFSVERPDGSNFTLKIRSTKLEDSAMYFCASSPDWNTEAFFGQGTRLTVV.

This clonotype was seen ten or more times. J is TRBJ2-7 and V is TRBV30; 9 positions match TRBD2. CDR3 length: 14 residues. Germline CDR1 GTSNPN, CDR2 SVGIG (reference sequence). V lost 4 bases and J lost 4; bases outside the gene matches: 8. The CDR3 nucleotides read TGTGCCTGGATTCCTAGCGGGAATTTATACGAGCAGTACTTC. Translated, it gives CAWIPSGNLYEQYF.